A selection of T cell receptor beta chains follows, all from one sample in a study of human T cells and chemical hapten exposure. TCRdb re-derived calls from the RACE reads in MiXCR, one entry per CDR3 protein. The sample comprises around 120,000 distinct CDR3 sequences, approximately 13% of which are singletons, and roughly 0.92% rests with the top ten. The source was whole blood, collected in connection with sensitization to the hapten diphenylcyclopropenone (DPC). These receptors were collected from a man aged 18 to 30 with alopecia areata. Some clones in this sample may be carry-over from other donors' samples. CDR3s include the opening cysteine and the closing phenylalanine or tryptophan. The order of the fields is CDR3 protein, CDR3 DNA, V gene, clone size, J gene, D gene. The D gene is left open where the match is weak. Clone size is stated in some rows and not others, as once, few, many or a class when expanded.

CSVDRGQETQYF,TGCAGCGTTGACCGGGGTCAAGAGACCCAGTACTTC,TRBV29-1,many,TRBJ2-5,.
CASSLLGASKQFF,TGTGCCAGCAGCCTCCTAGGGGCATCCAAGCAGTTCTTC,TRBV6-2/TRBV6-3,.,TRBJ2-1,.
CASSTTGTNEKLFF,TGTGCCAGCAGCACGACAGGGACTAATGAAAAACTGTTTTTT,TRBV7-8,few,TRBJ1-4,TRBD1
CASSETGGETQYF,TGTGCCAGTAGTGAGACTGGCGGCGAGACCCAGTACTTC,TRBV19,.,TRBJ2-5,.
CATSDSGPAQPQHF,TGTGCCACCAGTGATTCAGGGCCGGCGCAGCCCCAGCATTTT,TRBV24-1,.,TRBJ1-5,.
CSARDRDRELFF,TGCAGTGCTAGAGATAGGGACAGGGAGCTGTTTTTT,TRBV20-1,.,TRBJ2-2,.
CATRGAFFTEAFF,TGTGCCACCAGAGGGGCTTTTTTCACTGAAGCTTTCTTT,TRBV12-3/TRBV12-4,few,TRBJ1-1,.
CSAAFRGSYEQYF,TGCAGTGCTGCTTTCCGGGGATCCTACGAGCAGTACTTC,TRBV20-1,few,TRBJ2-7,.
CATSDAGTDYEQYF,TGTGCCACCAGTGATGCCGGGACGGACTACGAGCAGTACTTC,TRBV24-1,few,TRBJ2-7,.
CASRARGGDTEAFF,TGTGCCAGCAGGGCCAGGGGGGGAGACACTGAAGCTTTCTTT,TRBV2,many,TRBJ1-1,TRBD1
CASSQEQRMTETQYF,TGTGCCAGCAGCCAAGAACAGAGGATGACGGAGACCCAGTACTTC,TRBV3-1,many,TRBJ2-5,.
CASAITKGYGYTF,TGTGCCAGCGCCATTACAAAAGGGTATGGCTACACCTTC,TRBV3-1,few,TRBJ1-2,.
CASSYSHGRNSPLHF,TGTGCCAGCAGTTACTCGCACGGCCGTAATTCACCCCTCCACTTT,TRBV6-5,.,TRBJ1-6,.
CASSYGPHPAYEQYF,TGTGCCAGCAGTTACGGTCCACACCCAGCCTACGAGCAGTACTTC,TRBV6-2/TRBV6-3,many,TRBJ2-7,.
CASSPGVTYEQYF,TGTGCCAGCTCACCGGGGGTTACCTACGAGCAGTACTTC,TRBV18,few,TRBJ2-7,.
CASSLQSGNTIYF,TGTGCCAGCAGCTTGCAGTCTGGAAACACCATATATTTT,TRBV7-3,.,TRBJ1-3,.
CASSQVDRMSSYEQYF,TGTGCCAGCAGCCAGGTAGACAGGATGAGCTCCTACGAGCAGTACTTC,TRBV3-1,many,TRBJ2-7,.
CASTHLGSTYNEQFF,TGTGCCAGCACGCACTTGGGGAGCACCTACAATGAGCAGTTCTTC,TRBV12-3/TRBV12-4,few,TRBJ2-1,.
CASSPPAGGEQFF,TGTGCCAGCAGCCCTCCGGCAGGCGGTGAGCAGTTCTTC,TRBV9,few,TRBJ2-1,.
CASSPTRGRGANVLTF,TGTGCCAGCAGTCCGACACGAGGCCGTGGGGCCAACGTCCTGACTTTC,TRBV27,.,TRBJ2-6,.
CASRGLLRNTEAFF,TGCGCCAGCAGAGGGCTACTCAGGAACACTGAAGCTTTCTTT,TRBV4-1,few,TRBJ1-1,.
CSVREKALAKNIQYF,TGCAGCGTCCGTGAAAAGGCCCTGGCCAAAAACATTCAGTACTTC,TRBV29-1,many,TRBJ2-4,.
CASSLGLAGERTQYF,TGTGCCAGCAGCTTAGGACTAGCGGGGGAGAGGACCCAGTACTTC,TRBV7-8,many,TRBJ2-5,TRBD2
CSARARSGGYTF,TGCAGTGCTAGAGCCAGGAGTGGCGGCTACACCTTC,TRBV20-1,.,TRBJ1-2,.
CASSPLGREDTEAFF,TGCGCCAGCAGCCCTCTTGGCAGGGAGGACACTGAAGCTTTCTTT,TRBV4-3,few,TRBJ1-1,.
CASSLHSPGEQFF,TGCGCCAGCAGCTTGCATAGCCCTGGGGAGCAGTTCTTC,TRBV5-1,.,TRBJ2-1,.
CSARTRGFYEKLFF,TGCAGTGCTAGAACCAGGGGTTTTTATGAAAAACTGTTTTTT,TRBV20-1,.,TRBJ1-4,.
CASSYIPVGGTEAFF,TGTGCCAGCTCTTATATACCGGTGGGCGGGACTGAAGCTTTCTTT,TRBV27,few,TRBJ1-1,.
CASSLGVREETQYF,TGCGCCAGCAGCTTGGGAGTGAGGGAAGAGACCCAGTACTTC,TRBV5-1,many,TRBJ2-5,.
CSAGTGSHQPQHF,TGCAGCGCCGGAACAGGTAGTCATCAGCCCCAGCATTTT,TRBV29-1,few,TRBJ1-5,.
CASSLVGYGYTF,TGTGCCAGCAGCTTAGTTGGGTATGGCTACACCTTC,TRBV11-2,once,TRBJ1-2,.
CASSLGLAADASTDTQYF,TGCGCCAGCAGCCTTGGACTAGCGGCAGACGCTAGCACAGATACGCAGTATTTT,TRBV4-3,.,TRBJ2-3,TRBD2
CASRPTGDNSPLHF,TGCGCCAGCAGACCTACAGGGGATAATTCACCCCTCCACTTT,TRBV5-1,few,TRBJ1-6,TRBD1
CATSDLLGRVDSGANVLTF,TGTGCCACCAGTGATTTGTTGGGCAGAGTTGACTCTGGGGCCAACGTCCTGACTTTC,TRBV24-1,few,TRBJ2-6,.
CSARVRSDTQYF,TGCAGTGCTAGAGTCAGGTCGGATACGCAGTATTTT,TRBV20-1,.,TRBJ2-3,.
CASSLARGGTEAFF,TGTGCCAGCAGCTTGGCCAGAGGGGGCACTGAAGCTTTCTTT,TRBV5-4,few,TRBJ1-1,.